The source of this T cell receptor beta chain is a study of blood T cells in healthy people across ages. A J-beta primer mix and a sample-barcoded 5' primer were used in a second PCR of roughly 6 to 11 cycles. Through a template-switch adaptor with 12 random nucleotides, each cDNA molecule received a tag. TCRdb analysed the 5' RACE reads with MiXCR anew, one entry per CDR3 protein. The sample includes 550,000 to 750,000 distinct CDR3 sequences, under 25% seen only once; the top ten take 3.5% to 4%. Trimming removed 1 base from V and 9 bases from J, with 16 bases in between. Germline V gives CDR1 MDHEN, CDR2 SYDVKM. The CDR3 totals 15 residues. Caucasian, healthy and from Russia, the donors were aged between about 6 and 90. Approximately 9.6 milliliters of peripheral blood were drawn from each donor into EDTA-treated tubes. The authors isolated at least 7 million PBMCs per sample.

Specimen: blood. The TCR was taken from a man in his 70s in good health. The chain has TRBV28 and TRBJ2-1, with D perhaps given as TRBD1 or TRBD2 (5 bases each). Here the CDR3 reads CASSLLLATRGEQFF. CDR3 bases: TGTGCCAGCAGTTTATTGCTAGCTACAAGGGGTGAGCAGTTCTTC.